The 23 T cell receptor beta chains reported below all come from one sample, sequenced in a study of spatial heterogeneity in lung cancer. TCRdb re-analysed the 5' RACE reads in MiXCR, keeping a single row per CDR3 protein. The table lists roughly 120,000 distinct CDR3 sequences, about 12% of them singletons. Time point: blood at routine non-recurrence follow-up after resection. The study sequenced unsorted whole RNA from tumor, nontumor lung or frozen PBMC. Sequencing was performed on PBMCs, taken at follow-up. The origin of the receptors is a male donor with early-stage non-small cell lung cancer.

J is TRBJ2-5 and V is TRBV7-2, with TRBD1 matching 7 bases. Trimming cost V 5 bases and J 2 bases; bases outside gene matches: 8. This CDR3 has 15 amino acids. Germline values: CDR1 SGHTA, CDR2 FQGNSA. This CDR3 reads CASSADRAIQETQYF. For the CDR3, the DNA is TGTGCCAGCAGCGCAGACAGGGCTATACAAGAGACCCAGTACTTC.

This clonotype was seen only a few times. V gene TRBV20-1 combines with J gene TRBJ2-3, with TRBD2 matching over 8 bases. Germline V gene sequence: CDR1 DFQATT, CDR2 SNEGSKA (reference sequence). The ends lost 6 bases at V and 4 bases at J; junction bases unmatched: 6. This CDR3 region has 13 residues. The CDR3 protein is CSAEGTSPDTQYF. In nucleotides, the CDR3 is TGCAGTGCAGAGGGGACTAGTCCAGATACGCAGTATTTT.

This clonotype was seen repeatedly, ten times or more. The chain uses TRBV9 and TRBJ2-3; D might be TRBD1 (5 bases). V lost 0 bases, J lost 4 bases, and 15 bases lay in between. The CDR3 has 16 amino acids. Germline-derived CDR1 and CDR2 are SGDLS and YYNGEE. The CDR3 DNA is TGTGCCAGCAGCGTAGGTCCCCATTCAGGGTCAGATACGCAGTATTTT. Amino acids: CASSVGPHSGSDTQYF.

The V call is TRBV5-6, the J call TRBJ1-6, with D possibly matching TRBD1 (6 bases). The V gene's germline CDR1 is SGHDT and CDR2 YYEEEE. The length of the CDR3 is 12 residues. Trimming took off 2 bases at V and 12 bases at J, with 9 bases between the two ends. The CDR3 DNA sequence: TGTGCCAGCAGCTTCCCACAGGGACCCCTCCACTTT. Residues: CASSFPQGPLHF.

Turning to this clonotype: Germline is not matched at one junction end, which may reflect a read error. The genes are TRBV10-1 and TRBJ2-2, with 8 bases matching TRBD2. Germline values: CDR1 WNHNN, CDR2 SYGVQD (reference sequence). CDR3 length: 16 residues. The CDR3 DNA reads as TGCGCCAGCAGTGAGATCCGGGGGGGCCTTACCGGGGAGCCGTTTTTT. Protein product: CASSEIRGGLTGEPFF.

This clonotype was observed many times. This rearrangement joins TRBV11-2 to TRBJ2-3, with D tentatively TRBD2 (5 bases). The CDR3 length is 15 residues. Between the trimmed V and J ends, which lost 0 bases and 5 bases, there was a span of 12 bases. Germline CDR1 and CDR2: SGHAT and FQNNGV. The CDR3 is CASSLEFGDRDTQYF. As DNA, the CDR3 is TGTGCCAGCAGCTTAGAATTCGGGGATCGAGATACGCAGTATTTT. The full variable domain, with the rest looked up from reference TRBV11-2 and TRBJ2-3, is EAGVAQSPRYKIIEKRQSVAFWCNPISGHATLYWYQQILGQGPKLLIQFQNNGVVDDSQLPKDRFSAERLKGVDSTLKIQPAKLEDSAVYLCASSLEFGDRDTQYFGPGTRLTVL.

This clonotype was found many times. The chain carries TRBV7-2 and TRBJ2-3; D remains unclear. V shed 0 bases and J shed 0 bases, with 7 bases lying between them. From germline, CDR1 is SGHTA and CDR2 FQGNSA. CDR3 length: 15 amino acids. As DNA, the CDR3 is TGTGCCAGCAGCTTAGCTTTGGCTAGCACAGATACGCAGTATTTT. Protein: CASSLALASTDTQYF.

This clonotype was counted ten times or more. This rearrangement joins TRBV5-4 to TRBJ1-6; the D gene is possibly TRBD1 (5 bases). Germline V gene lookup returns CDR1 SGHNT and CDR2 YYREEE (reference sequence). Trimming stripped 1 base from V and 6 bases from J, with 8 bases between. The CDR3 length is 14 residues. The CDR3 protein is CASSLTRVNSPLHF. CDR3 DNA: TGTGCCAGCAGCTTGACCAGGGTTAATTCACCCCTCCACTTT. Combining the CDR3 with reference TRBV5-4 and TRBJ1-6 gives the whole variable domain ETGVTQSPTHLIKTRGQQVTLRCSSQSGHNTVSWYQQALGQGPQFIFQYYREEENGRGNFPPRFSGLQFPNYSSELNVNALELDDSALYLCASSLTRVNSPLHFGNGTRLTVT.

The rearrangement joins TRBV6-5 to TRBJ2-7, with TRBD1 as a possible D gene (6 bases). The CDR3 sequence is 15 residues long. Between the trimmed V and J ends, which lost 7 bases and 4 bases, there was a span of 20 bases. Looked up from germline, CDR1 is MNHEY and CDR2 is SVGAGI. In DNA, the CDR3 is TGTGCCAGCACTCCTTACGGTGGGGGCGTATACGAGCAGTACTTC. It codes for CASTPYGGGVYEQYF.

This clonotype occurred a few times. The chain has TRBV7-3 and TRBJ2-2, with D hard to call. With 0 bases removed from V and 8 bases from J, the gap between germline ends came to 10 bases. This CDR3 spans 14 amino acids. Germline V gives CDR1 SGHTA, CDR2 FQGTGA. CDR3 nucleotide sequence: TGTGCCAGCAGCTTAACGTTCGCAAATGGGGAGCTGTTTTTT. Translated: CASSLTFANGELFF. The full variable domain, with the rest looked up from reference TRBV7-3 and TRBJ2-2, is GAGVSQTPSNKVTEKGKYVELRCDPISGHTALYWYRQSLGQGPEFLIYFQGTGAADDSGLPNDRFFAVRPEGSVSTLKIQRTERGDSAVYLCASSLTFANGELFFGEGSRLTVL.

This rearrangement joins TRBV6-2 or TRBV6-3 to TRBJ2-3; 10 nucleotides align to TRBD2. This CDR3 has 17 residues. Per the germline V gene, CDR1 is MNHEY and CDR2 is SVGEGT. J was trimmed by 6 bases and V by 0 bases; bases with no gene match: 9. CDR3 amino acids: CASSYSGLAGAFDTQYF. The CDR3 DNA sequence: TGTGCCAGCAGTTACTCGGGGCTAGCGGGAGCCTTTGATACGCAGTATTTT.

This clonotype was recorded many times. This rearrangement joins TRBV15 to TRBJ1-6; D gene ambiguous. The V end was cut by 0 bases, the J end by 7 bases, with 10 bases between. CDR3 length: 15 residues. The germline V gene has CDR1 LNHNV and CDR2 YYDKDF (reference sequence). The CDR3 nucleotides read TGTGCCACCAGCAGAGATAGAGGTTTGAATTCACCCCTCCACTTT. Protein product: CATSRDRGLNSPLHF.

In its sample, this clonotype was seen many times. The chain uses TRBV6-1 and TRBJ1-5; 9 bases align to TRBD1. Germline CDR1 reads MNHNS; CDR2 reads SASEGT. The V gene end was trimmed by 6 bases and the J gene end by 5 bases; junction bases not matched to a gene: 5. This CDR3 is 14 amino acids long. The CDR3: CASSQGTGHQPQHF. DNA of the CDR3: TGTGCCAGCAGCCAGGGGACAGGGCATCAGCCCCAGCATTTT.

This clonotype has a handful of counts. The chain combines TRBV27 with TRBJ1-6; D not certain. The germline V gene encodes CDR1 MNHEY and CDR2 SMNVEV (reference sequence). V lost 7 bases, J lost 8 bases, and 9 bases lay in between. CDR3 size: 12 residues. CDR3 amino acids: CASKVNHSPLHF. CDR3 nucleotide sequence: TGTGCCAGCAAAGTGAACCATTCACCCCTCCACTTT.

This clonotype was seen more than once but under ten times. J is TRBJ1-6 and V is TRBV6-5, with D hard to call. There are 15 residues in the CDR3. The germline V and J ends were trimmed by 2 bases and 8 bases, with 13 bases remaining between them. CDR1 MNHEY and CDR2 SVGAGI come from the germline V gene. As DNA, the CDR3 is TGTGCCAGCAGTTACCGCGAGGTGGGTCATTCACCCCTCCACTTT. It specifies CASSYREVGHSPLHF.

The V gene is TRBV30, the J gene TRBJ1-3; tentatively, D is TRBD1 (6 bases). This CDR3 contains 12 residues. V lost 3 bases to trimming and J lost 3 bases, with 6 bases between them. Germline assignment: CDR1 GTSNPN and CDR2 SVGIG (reference sequence). CDR3 amino acids: CAWRDSGNTIYF. For the CDR3, the DNA is TGTGCCTGGAGGGACAGTGGAAACACCATATATTTT.

This clonotype was counted a few times. The J gene is TRBJ1-3, the V gene TRBV12-3 or TRBV12-4, with D possibly TRBD1 on 5 matching bases. The CDR3 is made up of 14 amino acids. V shed 6 bases and J shed 11 bases, with 20 bases lying between them. The DNA for the CDR3 is TGTGCCAGCAGACATATTAGGTGGGGGTTAGCCATATATTTT. Translation: CASRHIRWGLAIYF.

This clonotype was counted between two and nine times. V is TRBV11-1 and J is TRBJ2-3, with 8 bases lining up with TRBD2. The germline gives CDR1 SGHAT, CDR2 FQDESV (reference sequence). The CDR3 has 14 residues. J gave up 3 bases and V 5 bases, and 4 bases lay outside the gene matches. The CDR3 reads CASSQRGSTDTQYF. In DNA, the CDR3 is TGTGCCAGCAGCCAGCGGGGGAGTACAGATACGCAGTATTTT.

This clonotype was counted at least ten times. J is TRBJ1-2 and V is TRBV12-3 or TRBV12-4; no clear D gene. The CDR3 extends over 12 amino acids. V dropped 3 bases and J dropped 8 bases, with 10 bases sitting between them. CDR3 DNA: TGTGCCAGCAGTTTCTCCGGGTACGGCTACACCTTC. As protein: CASSFSGYGYTF.

The chain employs TRBV5-1 and TRBJ2-5; the D gene is possibly TRBD1 (5 bases). The CDR3 contains 15 residues. Trimming took off 4 bases at V and 3 bases at J, with 16 bases between the two ends. Germline V lookup: CDR1 SGHRS, CDR2 YFSETQ. The CDR3: CASSLKGQGKETQYF. The CDR3 nucleotides read TGCGCCAGCAGCCTTAAAGGGCAGGGCAAAGAGACCCAGTACTTC.

This clonotype appeared a few times. The chain couples TRBV6-2 or TRBV6-3 to TRBJ2-3; 10 nucleotides match TRBD1. V shed 4 bases and J 2 bases; nucleotides not matched to a gene: 12. Germline CDR1 MNHEY, CDR2 SVGEGT. CDR3 length: 18 residues. CDR3 in DNA: TGTGCCAGCAGTTCCTACTTGACAGGGGGCCCGTACACAGATACGCAGTATTTT. Translation: CASSSYLTGGPYTDTQYF.

The rearrangement links TRBV29-1 to TRBJ2-5, with D uncertain. Germline CDR1 SQVTM, CDR2 ANQGSEA. With 7 bases removed from V and 2 bases from J, the gap between germline ends came to 5 bases. This CDR3 comprises 10 residues. The CDR3 DNA sequence: TGCAGCGCCGGACAAGAGACCCAGTACTTC. It translates to CSAGQETQYF.

The rearrangement links TRBV9 to TRBJ2-7, with 8 nucleotides matching TRBD1. Germline V gene sequence: CDR1 SGDLS, CDR2 YYNGEE. J was trimmed by 2 bases and V by 5 bases; bases with no gene match: 15. The CDR3 is made up of 17 amino acids. CDR3 in amino acids: CASSPLGGQGAPYEQYF. The CDR3 coding sequence is TGTGCCAGCAGTCCCCTTGGGGGGCAGGGGGCGCCCTACGAGCAGTACTTC.